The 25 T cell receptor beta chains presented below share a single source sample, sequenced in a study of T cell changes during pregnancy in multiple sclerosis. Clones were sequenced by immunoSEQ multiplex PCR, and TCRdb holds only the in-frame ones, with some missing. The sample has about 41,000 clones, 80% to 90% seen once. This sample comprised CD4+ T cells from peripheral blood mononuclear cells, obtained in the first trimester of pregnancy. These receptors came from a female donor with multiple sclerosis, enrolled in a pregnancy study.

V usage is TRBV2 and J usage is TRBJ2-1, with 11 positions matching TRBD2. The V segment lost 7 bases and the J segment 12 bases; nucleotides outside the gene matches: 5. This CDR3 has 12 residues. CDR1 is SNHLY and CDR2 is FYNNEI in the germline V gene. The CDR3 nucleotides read TGTGCCAGCACTGGGACTAGCGGAAGGCAGTTCTTC. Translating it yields CASTGTSGRQFF.

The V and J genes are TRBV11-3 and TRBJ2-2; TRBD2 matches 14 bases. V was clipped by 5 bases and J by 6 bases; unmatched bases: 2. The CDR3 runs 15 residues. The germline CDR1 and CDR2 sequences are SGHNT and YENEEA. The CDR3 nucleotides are TGTGCCAGCAGCAAGGGACTAGCGGGAGCCGGGGAGCTGTTTTTT. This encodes CASSKGLAGAGELFF.

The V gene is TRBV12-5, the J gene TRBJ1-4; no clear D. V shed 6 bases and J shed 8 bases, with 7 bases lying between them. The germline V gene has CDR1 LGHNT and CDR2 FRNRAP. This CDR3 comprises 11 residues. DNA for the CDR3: TGTGCTAGTGGATTAGAGGAAAAACTGTTTTTT. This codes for CASGLEEKLFF.

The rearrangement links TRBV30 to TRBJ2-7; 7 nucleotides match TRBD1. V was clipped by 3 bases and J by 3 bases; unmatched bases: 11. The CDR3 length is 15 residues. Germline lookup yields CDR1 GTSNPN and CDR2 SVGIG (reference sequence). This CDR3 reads CAWRNRGVGYYEQYF. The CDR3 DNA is TGTGCCTGGAGAAACAGGGGAGTCGGATACTACGAGCAGTACTTC. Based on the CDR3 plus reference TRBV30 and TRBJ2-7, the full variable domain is SQTIHQWPATLVQPVGSPLSLECTVEGTSNPNLYWYRQAAGRGLQLLFYSVGIGQISSEVPQNLSASRPQDRQFILSSKKLLLSDSGFYLCAWRNRGVGYYEQYFGPGTRLTVT.

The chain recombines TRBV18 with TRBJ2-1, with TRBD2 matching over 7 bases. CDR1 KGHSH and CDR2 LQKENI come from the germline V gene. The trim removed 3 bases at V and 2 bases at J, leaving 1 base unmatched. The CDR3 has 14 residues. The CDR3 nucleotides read TGTGCCAGCTCACCGGGACTAACCTACAATGAGCAGTTCTTC. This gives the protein CASSPGLTYNEQFF.

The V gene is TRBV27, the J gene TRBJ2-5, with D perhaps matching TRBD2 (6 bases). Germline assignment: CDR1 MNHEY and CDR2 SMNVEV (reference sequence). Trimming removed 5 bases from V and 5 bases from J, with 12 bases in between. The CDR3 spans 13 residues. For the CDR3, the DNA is TGTGCCAGCAGTCTGACTAGACGGGAGACCCAGTACTTC. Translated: CASSLTRRETQYF.

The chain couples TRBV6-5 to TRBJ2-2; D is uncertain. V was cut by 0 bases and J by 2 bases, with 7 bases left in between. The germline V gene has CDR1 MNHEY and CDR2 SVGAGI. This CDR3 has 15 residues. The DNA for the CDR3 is TGTGCCAGCAGTTACTCAGAACTAAACACCGGGGAGCTGTTTTTT. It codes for CASSYSELNTGELFF.

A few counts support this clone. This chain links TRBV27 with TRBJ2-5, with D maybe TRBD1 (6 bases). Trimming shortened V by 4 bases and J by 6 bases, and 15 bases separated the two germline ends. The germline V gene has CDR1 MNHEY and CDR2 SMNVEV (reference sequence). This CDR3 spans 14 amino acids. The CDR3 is CASSSANRAQTQYF. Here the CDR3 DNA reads TGTGCCAGCAGTTCGGCCAACAGGGCCCAGACCCAGTACTTC.

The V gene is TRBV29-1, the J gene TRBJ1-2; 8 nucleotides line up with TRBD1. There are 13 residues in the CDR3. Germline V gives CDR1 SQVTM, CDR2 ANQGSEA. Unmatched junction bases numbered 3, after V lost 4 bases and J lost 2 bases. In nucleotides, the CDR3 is TGCAGCGTTGGGGGGGACAGGAACTATGGCTACACCTTC. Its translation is CSVGGDRNYGYTF.

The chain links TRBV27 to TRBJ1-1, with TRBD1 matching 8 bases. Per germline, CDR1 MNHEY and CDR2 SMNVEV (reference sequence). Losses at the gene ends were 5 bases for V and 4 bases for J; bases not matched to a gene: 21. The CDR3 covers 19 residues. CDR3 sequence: CASSEPRQGLISKFTEAFF. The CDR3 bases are TGTGCCAGCAGTGAACCCCGACAGGGGTTGATTAGTAAGTTCACTGAAGCTTTCTTT.

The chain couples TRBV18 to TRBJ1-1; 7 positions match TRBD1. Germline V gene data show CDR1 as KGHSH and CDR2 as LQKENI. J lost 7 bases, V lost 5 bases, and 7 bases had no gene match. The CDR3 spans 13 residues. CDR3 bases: TGTGCCAGCTCATACGACAGGGTGAATGAAGCTTTCTTT. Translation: CASSYDRVNEAFF.

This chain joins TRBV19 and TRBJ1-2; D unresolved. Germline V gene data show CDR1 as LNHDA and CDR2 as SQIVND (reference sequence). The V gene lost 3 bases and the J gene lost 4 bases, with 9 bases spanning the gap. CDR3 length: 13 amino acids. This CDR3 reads CASSIGGPYGYTF. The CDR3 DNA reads TGTGCCAGTAGTATCGGCGGCCCCTATGGCTACACCTTC.

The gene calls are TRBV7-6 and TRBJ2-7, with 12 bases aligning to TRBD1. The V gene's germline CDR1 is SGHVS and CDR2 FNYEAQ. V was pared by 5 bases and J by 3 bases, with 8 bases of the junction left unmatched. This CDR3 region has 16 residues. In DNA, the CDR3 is TGTGCCAGCAGCCGTCACGGGACAGGGGGCATCTACGAGCAGTACTTC. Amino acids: CASSRHGTGGIYEQYF. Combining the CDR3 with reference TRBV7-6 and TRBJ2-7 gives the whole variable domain GAGVSQSPRYKVTKRGQDVALRCDPISGHVSLYWYRQALGQGPEFLTYFNYEAQQDKSGLPNDRFSAERPEGSISTLTIQRTEQRDSAMYRCASSRHGTGGIYEQYFGPGTRLTVT.

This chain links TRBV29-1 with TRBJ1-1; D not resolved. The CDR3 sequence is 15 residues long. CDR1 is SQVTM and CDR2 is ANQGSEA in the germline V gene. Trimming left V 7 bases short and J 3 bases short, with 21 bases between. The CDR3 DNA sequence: TGCAGCGCTCAGGTCGGCCCAAGCACAGACACTGAAGCTTTCTTT. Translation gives CSAQVGPSTDTEAFF.

The CDR3: CASSSPGQVYNEQFF. CDR3 coding DNA: TGCGCCAGCAGCAGCCCGGGACAGGTCTACAATGAGCAGTTCTTC. The chain uses TRBV5-1 and TRBJ2-1; 8 bases are shared with TRBD1. The CDR3 runs 15 residues. CDR1 is SGHRS and CDR2 is YFSETQ in the germline V gene. The J segment lost 3 bases and the V segment lost 4 bases, leaving 6 bases of the junction unmatched.

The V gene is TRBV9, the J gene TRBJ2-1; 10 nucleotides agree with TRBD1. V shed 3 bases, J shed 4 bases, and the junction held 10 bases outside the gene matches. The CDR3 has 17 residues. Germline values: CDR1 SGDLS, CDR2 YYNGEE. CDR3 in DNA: TGTGCCAGCAGCGCCGGGGACAGGGGCCTACCTTACAATGAGCAGTTCTTC. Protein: CASSAGDRGLPYNEQFF.

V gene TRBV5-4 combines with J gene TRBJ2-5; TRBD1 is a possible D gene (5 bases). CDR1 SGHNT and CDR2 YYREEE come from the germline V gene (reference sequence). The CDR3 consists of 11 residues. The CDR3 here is CATGLGETQYF. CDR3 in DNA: TGTGCTACAGGATTGGGAGAGACCCAGTACTTC.

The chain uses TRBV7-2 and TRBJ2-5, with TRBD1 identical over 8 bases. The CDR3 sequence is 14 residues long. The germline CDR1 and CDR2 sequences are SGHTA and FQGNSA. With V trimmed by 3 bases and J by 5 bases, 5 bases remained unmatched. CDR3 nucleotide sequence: TGTGCCAGCAGCTTGACAGGGGAGAGGGAGACCCAGTACTTC. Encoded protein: CASSLTGERETQYF.

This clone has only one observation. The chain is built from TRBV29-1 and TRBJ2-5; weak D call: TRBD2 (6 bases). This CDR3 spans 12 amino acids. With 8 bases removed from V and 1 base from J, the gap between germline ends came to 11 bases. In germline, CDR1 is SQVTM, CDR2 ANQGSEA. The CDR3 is CSFGGFQETQYF. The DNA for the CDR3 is TGCAGCTTCGGGGGATTCCAAGAGACCCAGTACTTC.

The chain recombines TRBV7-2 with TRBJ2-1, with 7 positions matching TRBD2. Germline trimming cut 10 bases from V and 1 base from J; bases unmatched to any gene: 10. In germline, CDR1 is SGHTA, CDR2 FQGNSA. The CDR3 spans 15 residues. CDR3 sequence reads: CATTGRVGSYNEQFF. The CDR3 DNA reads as TGTGCCACCACGGGGAGGGTGGGGTCCTACAATGAGCAGTTCTTC.

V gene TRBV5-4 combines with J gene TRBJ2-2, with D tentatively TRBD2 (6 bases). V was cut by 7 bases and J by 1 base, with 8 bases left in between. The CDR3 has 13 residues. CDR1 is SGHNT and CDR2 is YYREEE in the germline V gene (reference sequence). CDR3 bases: TGTGCCAGCGGTAGCGGGAACACCGGGGAGCTGTTTTTT. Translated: CASGSGNTGELFF.

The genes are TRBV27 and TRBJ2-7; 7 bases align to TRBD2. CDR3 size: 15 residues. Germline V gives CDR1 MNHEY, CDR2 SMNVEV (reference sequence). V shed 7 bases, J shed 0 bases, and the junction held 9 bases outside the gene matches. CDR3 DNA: TGTGCCAGCACCCCCCTGGCTAGCGGCTCCTACGAGCAGTACTTC. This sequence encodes CASTPLASGSYEQYF.

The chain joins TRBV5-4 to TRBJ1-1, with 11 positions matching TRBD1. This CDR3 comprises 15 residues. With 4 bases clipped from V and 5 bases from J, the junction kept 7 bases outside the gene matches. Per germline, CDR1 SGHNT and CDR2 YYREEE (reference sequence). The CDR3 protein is CASSVRDRGATEAFF. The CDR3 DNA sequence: TGTGCCAGCAGCGTCCGGGACAGGGGGGCGACTGAAGCTTTCTTT.

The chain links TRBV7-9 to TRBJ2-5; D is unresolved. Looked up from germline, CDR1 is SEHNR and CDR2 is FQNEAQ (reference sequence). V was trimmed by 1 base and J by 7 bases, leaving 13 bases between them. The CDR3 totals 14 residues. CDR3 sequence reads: CASSLESATGTQYF. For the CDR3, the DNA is TGTGCCAGCAGCTTAGAAAGCGCCACGGGGACCCAGTACTTC.

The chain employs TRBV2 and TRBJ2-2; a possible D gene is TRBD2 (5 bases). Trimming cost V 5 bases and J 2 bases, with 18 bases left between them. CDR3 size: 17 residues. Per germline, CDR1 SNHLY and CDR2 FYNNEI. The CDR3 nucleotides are TGTGCCAGCAGTCGACTATGGACGGGCCTTAACACCGGGGAGCTGTTTTTT. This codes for CASSRLWTGLNTGELFF.